The clone carrying this T cell receptor (beta chain) was counted many times. TCRdb reprocessed the 5' RACE reads via MiXCR and lists one record per CDR3 protein. The sample yields some 100,000 distinct CDR3 sequences, around 17% seen once. The data were obtained in a study of T cells of healthy individuals. This TCR came from a human donor in good health.

CDR3 region: CASSPGQGIGELFF. CDR3 DNA: TGTGCCAGCAGCCCGGGACAGGGGATCGGGGAGCTGTTTTTT. This chain connects TRBV12-3 or TRBV12-4 to TRBJ2-2; 10 bases match TRBD1. The CDR3 is 14 amino acids. Trimming removed 6 bases from V and 7 bases from J; junction bases left unmatched: 5.